This TCR beta chain was found in a study of blood T cell repertoires in COVID-19. The data were produced by immunoSEQ multiplex PCR, yet TCRdb's version contains in-frame clones alone and is incomplete. This table has some 100,000 clones, 85% to 90% appearing once. Per the germline V gene, CDR1 is SGHAT and CDR2 is FQNNGV. Trimming at V came to 1 base and at J to 4 bases, leaving 9 bases not matched to a gene. This CDR3 spans 18 amino acids. The receptor was derived from a man aged 50 to 59 with COVID-19, enrolled during active disease. The V gene is TRBV11-2, the J gene TRBJ2-3; TRBD2 aligns across 12 bases. Sequencing was carried out using peripheral blood. In DNA form, the CDR3 reads TGTGCCAGCAGCTTAGCGCCTAGCGGGGGGGTTAAGGCAGATACGCAGTATTTT. Amino acids: CASSLAPSGGVKADTQYF.